Below, one T cell receptor (beta chain) is given with its context. This sample stems from a study of cytomegalovirus exposure and HLA in healthy donors. Profiling relied on immunoSEQ multiplex PCR, and the TCRdb table lists in-frame clones only, not all of them. The sample has fewer than 350,000 clones, 70% to 90% seen once. This receptor was taken from a young woman in good health and CMV-seronegative. Sequenced material: PBMCs.

CDR3 amino acids: CASSPSGAVPYEQYF. CDR3 in DNA: TGTGCCAGCAGCCCGAGTGGGGCGGTTCCCTACGAGCAGTACTTC. The chain uses TRBV7-2 and TRBJ2-7; D is perhaps TRBD1 (5 bases). V was shortened by 5 bases and J by 2 bases, with 16 bases between the two germline ends. This CDR3 is built from 15 residues. The germline gives CDR1 SGHTA, CDR2 FQGNSA.